This paragraph reports one T cell receptor (beta chain). Its antigen has not been determined. Base quality data are lacking; no much larger clone is found one base away. The data are from a study of T cells in localized non-small cell lung cancer (dated by TCRdb to 2020 to 2022). Context from the whole study: The study analyzed T cell repertoires of about 230 early-stage NSCLC patients, comparing tumors and uninvolved tumor-adjacent lungs. All 250 or so NSCLC patients in the cohort were treatment-naive and had localized lung tumors that were resected. The mean age of the NSCLC patients was just over 65 years, with approximately 130 men and over 100 women.

What the research found in general, with its limitations: Higher blood T cell density associated with longer overall survival, while higher adjacent-lung clonality associated with shorter survival. Because the study design was exploratory, TCR variables were selected using unadjusted p-values without false-discovery rate correction. A median of 57 of the top 100 tumor clones were detected in paired uninvolved adjacent lung, and around 30 of these tumor clones were also found among the top 100 clones of the paired uninvolved adjacent lung. Multi-region tumor sequencing was not performed, so intratumor heterogeneity could not be excluded. Uninvolved tumor-adjacent lung showed the highest T cell clonality, higher than tumor, which suggests more focused antigenic responses in the uninvolved tumor-adjacent lung.

V and J are truncated by 5 bases and 5 bases respectively, leaving an intervening sequence of 12 bases. The CDR3 sequence holds 14 residues, the cysteine and phenylalanine included. This entry keeps only the CDR3 DNA: 42 bases, framed from base 1. The germline V gene gives CDR1 as SGHTA and CDR2 as FQGTGA. The immunoSEQ Assay was used to sequence TCR beta CDR3 regions from DNA. Per the original workflow: T cell density was computed as TCR beta template counts normalized to usable DNA estimated by amplifying housekeeping genes. The preseqR package was used to estimate richness by extrapolating to 400,000 templates for PBMC samples and to 120,000 templates for tissue samples. Clonality was defined as one minus Pielou's evenness. Tissue-enriched TCRs were identified through differential abundance testing performed on productive amino-acid clonotypes, with a minimum total count of 5 and an alpha of 0.1. The Jaccard Index and the Morisita Overlap Index were used to quantify repertoire overlap between compartments. TCR beta CDR3s were clustered by GLIPH together with public tetramer-defined viral CDR3s, and at least three viral sequences plus V-gene enrichment were required for viral motifs. TCRdb took this table from immuneACCESS and kept in-frame rearrangements with V and J called. Such tables lack part of the clones; where checked against another copy, unresolved V genes explain under half of the gap, and the rest is unexplained. V, J and clone size derive from that table, while D and trimming were established from the DNA sequence. The sample yields 15,000 to 20,000 clones; over 75% were counted once. Of the sample, roughly 23% is held by the ten largest clones.

At diagnosis, peripheral blood, uninvolved tumor-adjacent lung and tumor were collected and stored as a combination of fresh-frozen and FFPE material. Blood samples were analyzed as peripheral blood mononuclear cells for TCR repertoire profiling. This receptor was obtained from an older female donor with stage I lung adenocarcinoma. The chain is encoded by TRBV7-3 joined to TRBJ2-2; the D gene is possibly TRBD2, with 6 bases matching. Sequenced material: peripheral blood, taken before any cancer treatment. DNA sequence: TGTGCCAGCAGCCCCACGGAGGGGACCGGGGAGCTGTTTTTT. The encoded protein is CASSPTEGTGELFF.